These T cell receptor beta chains were read from a single sample in a study of control samples from healthy donors and cancer patients. Data came from immunoSEQ multiplex PCR; TCRdb stores just in-frame clones and leaves some out. The sample carries 150,000 or so clones, about 93% recorded once. What was sequenced was blood. These receptor sequences come from a man aged 45-65 years in good health. The CDR3 runs from the conserved cysteine through the conserved F or W. A D gene is named only where the DNA matches it firmly. Where a row states a size, it is once, few, many or the class of an expanded clone; other rows omit it.

cdr3_length	d_call	clone_size	v_call	j_call	cdr3_aa	cdr3_nt
14	NA	NA	TRBV3-1/TRBV3-2	TRBJ1-2	CASSQEERVGGYTF	TGTGCCAGCAGCCAAGAGGAACGGGTCGGAGGCTACACCTTC
14	NA	NA	TRBV2	TRBJ2-7	CASRSRQGIEEQYF	TGTGCCAGCAGGTCCAGGCAGGGAATTGAGGAGCAGTACTTC
16	NA	once	TRBV4-1	TRBJ1-5	CASSQMGPYFNQPQHF	TGCGCCAGCAGCCAAATGGGGCCCTACTTTAATCAGCCCCAGCATTTT
15	NA	NA	TRBV15	TRBJ1-6	CATSRKGRLNSPLHF	TGTGCCACCAGCAGGAAGGGGAGACTCAATTCACCCCTCCACTTT
13	TRBD1	NA	TRBV5-1	TRBJ1-2	CASSWGQGVGYTF	TGCGCCAGCAGCTGGGGACAGGGGGTCGGCTACACCTTC
14	NA	NA	TRBV5-4	TRBJ2-7	CASSSRDSSYEQYF	TGTGCCAGCAGCTCCCGTGACAGCTCCTACGAGCAGTACTTC
14	TRBD1	NA	TRBV2	TRBJ2-5	CASSYGTGAETQYF	TGTGCCAGCAGCTATGGGACAGGGGCAGAGACCCAGTACTTC
15	TRBD1	few	TRBV18	TRBJ2-2	CASSPPNRGNGELFF	TGTGCCAGCTCACCACCCAACAGGGGTAACGGGGAGCTGTTTTTT
15	TRBD2	NA	TRBV7-2	TRBJ2-7	CASNSWTSGSYEQYF	TGTGCCAGCAACAGCTGGACTAGCGGCTCCTACGAGCAGTACTTC
12	TRBD1	once	TRBV28	TRBJ1-1	CATGTANTEAFF	TGTGCCACCGGGACAGCGAACACTGAAGCTTTCTTT
13	NA	NA	TRBV3-1/TRBV3-2	TRBJ1-2	CASSPDGNYGYTF	TGTGCCAGCAGCCCGGACGGTAACTATGGCTACACCTTC
17	TRBD2	once	TRBV10-3	TRBJ2-1	CAISEDWSAGGYNEQFF	TGTGCCATCAGTGAGGACTGGAGTGCGGGAGGGTACAATGAGCAGTTCTTC
16	NA	NA	TRBV7-7	TRBJ1-1	CASSLNCRGGGTEAFF	TGTGCTAGCAGCTTAAATTGCAGGGGCGGGGGCACTGAAGCTTTCTTT
17	TRBD1	NA	TRBV5-1	TRBJ1-1	CASTEGAWEGRGPEAFF	TGCGCCAGCACAGAAGGGGCGTGGGAAGGTAGGGGGCCTGAAGCTTTCTTT
14	NA	once	TRBV25-1	TRBJ2-2	CASSPTALPGELFF	TGTGCCAGCAGCCCCACCGCCCTTCCCGGGGAGCTGTTTTTT
18	TRBD1	once	TRBV19	TRBJ1-4	CASSSIPGQGARNEKLFF	TGTGCCAGTAGTTCCATTCCGGGACAGGGGGCTCGTAATGAAAAACTGTTTTTT
14	TRBD1	NA	TRBV3-1/TRBV3-2	TRBJ1-4	CASSHRGTNEKLFF	TGTGCCAGCAGTCACAGGGGTACTAATGAAAAACTGTTTTTT
13	NA	NA	TRBV29-1	TRBJ1-5	CSVGLGDNQPQHF	TGCAGCGTTGGTCTGGGTGACAATCAGCCCCAGCATTTT
13	NA	NA	TRBV7-9	TRBJ2-4	CASSLGSKNIQYF	TGTGCCAGCAGCCTCGGATCCAAAAACATTCAGTACTTC
15	NA	NA	TRBV19	TRBJ1-1	CASSIGRQRNTEAFF	TGTGCCAGTAGTATAGGACGACAGAGAAACACTGAAGCTTTCTTT
15	TRBD1	NA	TRBV24-1	TRBJ2-7	CATSENRGNLYEQYF	TGTGCCACCAGTGAAAACAGGGGGAATCTTTACGAGCAGTACTTC
12	NA	NA	TRBV28	TRBJ1-2	CASSFEAGGYTF	TGTGCCAGCAGTTTCGAGGCAGGAGGCTACACCTTC
14	NA	few	TRBV27	TRBJ1-5	CASSLKGSGQPQHF	TGTGCCAGCTCCCTTAAAGGGTCGGGTCAGCCCCAGCATTTT
15	NA	NA	TRBV6-5	TRBJ2-2	CASSFQQGVAGELFF	TGTGCCAGCAGTTTTCAACAGGGTGTCGCCGGGGAGCTGTTTTTT
16	TRBD1	NA	TRBV18	TRBJ1-1	CASSPGQGAAFTEAFF	TGTGCCAGCTCACCGGGACAGGGGGCCGCTTTCACTGAAGCTTTCTTT
16	TRBD1	NA	TRBV18	TRBJ1-2	CASSPIQGAENYGYTF	TGTGCCAGCTCACCTATACAGGGGGCTGAGAACTATGGCTACACCTTC
14	NA	NA	TRBV25-1	TRBJ2-3	CASSEYRDTDTQYF	TGTGCCAGCAGTGAATATAGGGACACAGATACGCAGTATTTT
16	NA	NA	TRBV5-6	TRBJ1-5	CASSFQRDPSNQPQHF	TGTGCCAGCAGCTTTCAAAGGGATCCTAGCAATCAGCCCCAGCATTTT
18	TRBD1	NA	TRBV14	TRBJ1-1	CASSRIFPPDRGNTEAFF	TGTGCCAGCAGCCGCATCTTCCCCCCGGACAGGGGGAACACTGAAGCTTTCTTT
15	TRBD1	NA	TRBV5-1	TRBJ2-3	CASAPGTGYTDTQYF	TGCGCCAGCGCCCCCGGGACAGGGTACACAGATACGCAGTATTTT
12	NA	NA	TRBV11-2	TRBJ2-5	CASSPPGETQYF	TGTGCCAGCAGCCCCCCCGGCGAGACCCAGTACTTC
16	TRBD1	NA	TRBV5-1	TRBJ2-1	CASSLAKGTWDSEQFF	TGCGCCAGCAGCTTGGCAAAAGGGACATGGGACAGTGAGCAGTTCTTC
16	NA	NA	TRBV2	TRBJ1-2	CASSEPGQGSDYGYTF	TGTGCCAGCAGTGAACCCGGGCAGGGTAGTGACTATGGCTACACCTTC
14	TRBD1	NA	TRBV10-3	TRBJ1-1	CAISLDRSGTEAFF	TGTGCCATCAGTCTGGACAGGTCAGGCACTGAAGCTTTCTTT
16	TRBD1	NA	TRBV10-3	TRBJ1-1	CAISPPNQGAVTEAFF	TGTGCCATCAGTCCTCCAAACCAGGGGGCGGTCACTGAAGCTTTCTTT
14	NA	NA	TRBV5-1	TRBJ2-4	CASSPGQSFGIQYF	TGCGCCAGCAGCCCCGGACAGAGTTTCGGCATTCAGTACTTC
16	TRBD2	NA	TRBV28	TRBJ2-4	CASSAVTSGSKNIQYF	TGTGCCAGCAGCGCCGTGACTAGCGGTTCCAAAAACATTCAGTACTTC
12	NA	few	TRBV11-2	TRBJ2-5	CASSYGGETQYF	TGTGCCAGCAGCTACGGCGGGGAGACCCAGTACTTC
15	TRBD1	NA	TRBV7-6	TRBJ2-7	CASSPQGKNGYEQYF	TGTGCCAGCAGCCCACAGGGGAAAAATGGCTACGAGCAGTACTTC
16	NA	NA	TRBV14	TRBJ1-5	CASGNITEYSNQPQHF	TGTGCCAGCGGAAACATTACCGAATATAGCAATCAGCCCCAGCATTTT